The clone carrying this T cell receptor (beta chain) was recorded a few times. Its target is unknown. These data come from a study of early T cells in non-severe SARS-CoV-2 infection. Study overall: Whole-blood bulk RNA, unsorted, was sequenced, and chains were unpaired. The study, taken as a whole, reports: The matching step, a VDJdb search, favored anti-spike CD8 responses and missed private and CD4 specificities.

This CDR3 comprises 16 residues. V lost 2 bases and J lost 0; bases outside the gene matches: 3. Germline assignment: CDR1 LGHNA and CDR2 YNFKEQ. Attachment of unique molecular identifiers to individual cDNA molecules was performed. TCRdb reprocessed the 5' RACE reads via MiXCR and lists one record per CDR3 protein. The sample has tens of thousands of distinct CDR3 sequences; 10% to 15% are singletons. Sequencing was carried out using whole blood. This clonotype was obtained from an adult who was a healthcare worker with PCR-confirmed SARS-CoV-2 infection or an uninfected control (not recorded which). The chain has TRBV4-2 and TRBJ2-2, with 7 bases lining up with TRBD1. CDR3 amino acids: CASSQLQGTNTGELFF. The CDR3 DNA is TGTGCCAGCAGCCAACTACAGGGGACGAACACCGGGGAGCTGTTTTTT.